The source of this TCR beta chain is a study of blood T cell repertoires in COVID-19. Data came from immunoSEQ multiplex PCR; TCRdb stores just in-frame clones and leaves some out. Of 250,000 to 400,000 clones in the sample, 75% to 90% were seen once. The sequenced material came from PBMCs or T cells enriched from blood (not recorded which). The clonotype comes from a man in his 60s who had recovered from COVID-19.

The CDR3 sequence: CASSLARDTQYF. CDR3 coding DNA: TGTGCCAGCAGCTTAGCCCGAGATACGCAGTATTTT. The chain joins TRBV7-2 to TRBJ2-3, with D hard to call. This CDR3 spans 12 amino acids. Germline-derived CDR1 and CDR2 are SGHTA and FQGNSA. With 0 bases removed from V and 5 bases from J, the gap between germline ends came to 3 bases.